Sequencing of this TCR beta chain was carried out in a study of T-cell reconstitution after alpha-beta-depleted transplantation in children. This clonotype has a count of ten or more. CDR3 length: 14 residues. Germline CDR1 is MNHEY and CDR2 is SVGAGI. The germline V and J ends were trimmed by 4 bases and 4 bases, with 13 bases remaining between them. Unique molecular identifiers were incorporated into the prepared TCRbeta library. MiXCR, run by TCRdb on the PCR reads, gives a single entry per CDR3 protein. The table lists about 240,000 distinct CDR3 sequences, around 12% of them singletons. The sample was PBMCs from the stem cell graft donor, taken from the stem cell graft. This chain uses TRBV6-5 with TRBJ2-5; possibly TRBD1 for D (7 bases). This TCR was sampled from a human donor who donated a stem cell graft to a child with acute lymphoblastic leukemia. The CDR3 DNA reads TGTGCCAGCAGTTTAGGGGGGACAGCAGAGACCCAGTACTTC. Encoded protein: CASSLGGTAETQYF.